The present entry profiles one T cell receptor beta chain with its context. The antigen remains unidentified. In making TCR cDNA, 5'RACE template switching added a universal primer site and UMIs to it. TCRdb processed the 5' RACE reads anew with MiXCR; each CDR3 protein has one entry. This sample has a few hundred thousand distinct CDR3 sequences, with less than 20% found just once. This entry comes from a study of T cells after yellow fever vaccination. Study outcomes and limitations: Clones that expanded after primary vaccination mostly reappeared after the booster (nearly 98% CD4, about 89% CD8).

This specimen consisted of PBMCs, obtained 5 days after the first yellow fever vaccination. This TCR was sampled from a man aged 18 to 29 who received the YFV17D yellow fever vaccine.

The DNA for the CDR3 is TGTGCCAGCAGCTTGCAGTGGGGCTCTGAGAACACCATATATTTT. It encodes CASSLQWGSENTIYF. This rearrangement joins TRBV11-2 to TRBJ1-3; possible D gene TRBD1, 5 bases. V gave up 3 bases and J gave up 7 bases, with 16 bases separating them. Germline values: CDR1 SGHAT, CDR2 FQNNGV. This CDR3 is built from 15 residues.